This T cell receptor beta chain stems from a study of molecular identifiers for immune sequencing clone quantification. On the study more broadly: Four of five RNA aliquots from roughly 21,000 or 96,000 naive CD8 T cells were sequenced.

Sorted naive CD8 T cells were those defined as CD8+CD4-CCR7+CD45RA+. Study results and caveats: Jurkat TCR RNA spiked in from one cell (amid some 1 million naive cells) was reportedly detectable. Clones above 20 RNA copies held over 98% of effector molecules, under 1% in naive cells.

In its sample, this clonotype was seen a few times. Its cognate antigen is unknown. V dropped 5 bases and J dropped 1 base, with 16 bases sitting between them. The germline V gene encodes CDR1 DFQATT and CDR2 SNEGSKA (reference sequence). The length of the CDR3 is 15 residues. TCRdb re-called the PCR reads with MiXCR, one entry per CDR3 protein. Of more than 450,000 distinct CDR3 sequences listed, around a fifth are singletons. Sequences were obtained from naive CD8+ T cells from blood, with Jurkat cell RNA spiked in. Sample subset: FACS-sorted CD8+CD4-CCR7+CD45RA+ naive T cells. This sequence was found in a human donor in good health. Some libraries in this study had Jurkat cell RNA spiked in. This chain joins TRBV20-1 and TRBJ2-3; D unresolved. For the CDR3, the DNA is TGCAGTGCTGCCGGAGTCGGGTTAGGCACAGATACGCAGTATTTT. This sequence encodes CSAAGVGLGTDTQYF.